These T cell receptor beta chains were read from a single sample in a study of CD8 T cells in ankylosing spondylitis. TCRdb redid the calling of the 5' RACE reads with MiXCR, one entry per CDR3 protein. The sample includes 220,000 or so distinct CDR3 sequences, 10% of them seen just once. The sample comprised blood, either unsorted or a sorted T cell fraction (not recorded which). Receptor source: a male donor with ankylosing spondylitis or in good health (not recorded which). CDR3s include the opening cysteine and the closing phenylalanine or tryptophan. D genes are given only for firm matches. Size values are once, few and many counts, or a class for expanded clones, and some rows have none.

j_call clone_size v_call d_call cdr3_nt cdr3_aa
TRBJ2-1 few TRBV6-1 TRBD2 TGTGCCAGCAGTGAAGAGAGCGGGAGCTCCTACAATGAGCAGTTCTTC CASSEESGSSYNEQFF
TRBJ1-2 many TRBV20-1 . TGCAGTGCCCGATACAGGTCCGGATATGGCTACACCTTC CSARYRSGYGYTF
TRBJ2-7 few TRBV5-5 . TGTGCCAGCAGCTTGGCCGGGGACACTTCAGGGGTACCTTACGAGCAGTACTTC CASSLAGDTSGVPYEQYF
TRBJ2-2 many TRBV24-1 . TGTGCCACCAGTCTTGGCGTCGGGGAGCTGTTTTTT CATSLGVGELFF
TRBJ2-1 . TRBV6-2/TRBV6-3 . TGTGCCAGCACCCGGGACGGAGGAGATGAGCAGTTCTTC CASTRDGGDEQFF
TRBJ2-2 many TRBV18 . TGTGCCAGCTCACCAGAGACGGTGAACACCGGGGAGCTGTTTTTT CASSPETVNTGELFF
TRBJ2-2 many TRBV12-3/TRBV12-4 . TGTGCCAGCAAATACACAAGAAGCACCGGGGAGCTGTTTTTT CASKYTRSTGELFF
TRBJ2-3 few TRBV5-1 TRBD2 TGCGCCAGCAGCGCCCGACTAGCGGGACGCACAGATACGCAGTATTTT CASSARLAGRTDTQYF
TRBJ2-2 many TRBV12-3/TRBV12-4 . TGTGCCAGCACCCTTGGTGGGGGGCTGAACACCGGGGAGCTGTTTTTT CASTLGGGLNTGELFF
TRBJ2-3 many TRBV20-1 TRBD2 TGCAGTGCTAACCGGGGGGGGCAGACAGATACGCAGTATTTT CSANRGGQTDTQYF
TRBJ2-7 . TRBV2 TRBD2 TGTGCCAGCAGTACTAGCGGACGGGAGCAGTACTTC CASSTSGREQYF
TRBJ2-5 many TRBV15 TRBD2 TGTGCCACCAGCAGAGATAGCGGGCGGGGGCAAGAGACCCAGTACTTC CATSRDSGRGQETQYF
TRBJ1-4 many TRBV12-3/TRBV12-4 . TGTGCCAGCAGTTTAGCTGAAGGGTTTGGAACTAATGAAAAACTGTTTTTT CASSLAEGFGTNEKLFF
TRBJ2-7 many TRBV12-3/TRBV12-4 TRBD1 TGTGCCAGCAGTTTGGGACAGGGGGTAACCTACGAGCAGTACTTC CASSLGQGVTYEQYF
TRBJ2-5 . TRBV5-1 TRBD2 TGCGCCAGCAGCTTGGGTTCGGCGGGGGATAAAGAGACCCAGTACTTC CASSLGSAGDKETQYF
TRBJ1-1 many TRBV6-6 . TGTGCCAGCAGTTACCCAGGGTTTCCTGAAGCTTTCTTT CASSYPGFPEAFF
TRBJ2-2 . TRBV9 TRBD2 TGTGCCAGCAGCGTAGTTAGCGGGGGGGCCGGGGAGCTGTTTTTT CASSVVSGGAGELFF
TRBJ1-2 many TRBV25-1 . TGTGCCAGCAGTGAATCTACGGACTATGGCTACACCTTC CASSESTDYGYTF
TRBJ2-2 . TRBV27 . TGTGCCAGCAGTTTATGGGGGACCGGGGAGCTGTTTTTT CASSLWGTGELFF
TRBJ2-7 many TRBV27 TRBD2 TGTGCCAGCAATATAGCGGGGGGCCTCAACGAGCAGTACTTC CASNIAGGLNEQYF
TRBJ1-6 many TRBV20-1 . TGCAGTGCTCCCACGGACGGCAGCCCCTGGAGCTCCTATAATTCACCCCTCCACTTT CSAPTDGSPWSSYNSPLHF
TRBJ1-2 many TRBV20-1 TRBD1 TGCAGTGCTAGAGTGAGGCAGGGGGGTGTTGGCTACACCTTC CSARVRQGGVGYTF
TRBJ2-1 few TRBV12-3/TRBV12-4 . TGTGCCAGCAGCCCAAGGGAATTCCAGTTCTTC CASSPREFQFF
TRBJ2-1 few TRBV4-2 . TGTGCCAGCAGCCAAGTTGGAGGGGGGTCCTACAATGAGCAGTTCTTC CASSQVGGGSYNEQFF
TRBJ2-6 . TRBV29-1 . TGCAGCGTTGAGGGCCTCGATGCCCCCGGGGCCAACGTCCTGACTTTC CSVEGLDAPGANVLTF
TRBJ1-3 many TRBV5-1 . TGCGCCAGCAGCTCGCTGTCAGGGATCTCTGGAAACACCATATATTTT CASSSLSGISGNTIYF
TRBJ2-6 few TRBV29-1 . TGCAGCGTTGACGAGCCCTCTGGGGCCAACGTCCTGACTTTC CSVDEPSGANVLTF
TRBJ2-1 many TRBV20-1 TRBD1 TGCAGTGCCTTAGGGGCAGGGGGCAGTTGGGATGAGCAGTTCTTC CSALGAGGSWDEQFF
TRBJ2-3 many TRBV9 . TGTGCCAGCAGCGTCCGTCAGACAGATACGCAGTATTTT CASSVRQTDTQYF
TRBJ1-5 many TRBV12-3/TRBV12-4 . TGTGCCAGCAGTTTAATCAATCAGCCCCAGCATTTT CASSLINQPQHF
TRBJ2-7 many TRBV7-9 . TGTGCCAGCTCCCTTTTTAGCACCTACGAGCAGTACTTC CASSLFSTYEQYF
TRBJ2-7 . TRBV16 . TGTGCCAGCAGCCCCTGGGGCCAAGGGGAGCAGTACTTC CASSPWGQGEQYF
TRBJ1-1 . TRBV7-9 . TGTGCCAGCAGCTTATCCCTACCGAACACTGAAGCTTTCTTT CASSLSLPNTEAFF
TRBJ1-4 many TRBV29-1 . TGCAGCGTTGAATCGGACGGACGACCCGAAAAACTGTTTTTT CSVESDGRPEKLFF
TRBJ1-2 few TRBV6-5 . TGTGCCAGCAGGGAGGGAGATGGCTACACCTTC CASREGDGYTF
TRBJ2-1 many TRBV12-3/TRBV12-4 TRBD2 TGTGCCAGCAGAGAGACTAGCGGGGGGGCCAATGAGCAGTTCTTC CASRETSGGANEQFF
TRBJ2-5 . TRBV20-1 . TGCAGTGCTAGTGCACCTATCCAAGAGACCCAGTACTTC CSASAPIQETQYF
TRBJ1-2 . TRBV20-1 TRBD1 TGCAGTGCTCCCCGGGACAGGCCTCGAGATGGCTACACCTTC CSAPRDRPRDGYTF
TRBJ1-1 many TRBV5-1 . TGCGCCAGCAGCCCGACGGCGAACACTGAAGCTTTCTTT CASSPTANTEAFF
TRBJ2-1 many TRBV27 TRBD2 TGTGCCAGCAGCCCGACTAGCGGACATGAGCAGTTCTTC CASSPTSGHEQFF
TRBJ2-1 many TRBV29-1 TRBD2 TGCAGCGGCGACCGGGACTACCTCAATGAGCAGTTCTTC CSGDRDYLNEQFF
TRBJ2-7 many TRBV5-1 TRBD1 TGCGCCAGCAGCTTGGAAGGGACAGGGCTCATCGAGCAGTACTTC CASSLEGTGLIEQYF
TRBJ2-7 many TRBV5-1 TRBD1 TGCGCCAGCAGCTTGTTACAGGGGGTTCAGTACGAGCAGTACTTC CASSLLQGVQYEQYF
TRBJ2-7 . TRBV20-1 . TGCAGTGCCGTATACACCCTACCCTACGAGCAGTACTTC CSAVYTLPYEQYF
TRBJ2-1 many TRBV20-1 TRBD2 TGCAGTGCTAGAGATCGACGGCTAGCGGGGAACAATGAGCAGTTCTTC CSARDRRLAGNNEQFF